What follows are 18 T cell receptor beta chains derived from one specimen sequenced in a study of OX40 agonist ivuxolimab in advanced cancers. Here immunoSEQ multiplex PCR was the method, and the copy in TCRdb shows in-frame clones only, minus some. The sample records tens of thousands of clones, approximately 85% being singletons. Material: CD4+ or CD8+ T cells sorted from blood, obtained in a trial of the OX40 agonist ivuxolimab. The receptor source for this set is an adult with an advanced solid tumor such as melanoma, head and neck, liver or kidney cancer.

The chain recombines TRBV7-2 with TRBJ2-7, with 8 bases that match TRBD1. Unmatched junction bases numbered 1, after V lost 1 base and J lost 2 bases. The CDR3 is 14 residues long. CDR1 is SGHTA and CDR2 is FQGNSA in the germline V gene. The CDR3: CASSLDRGAYEQYF. The CDR3 DNA follows: TGTGCCAGCAGCTTAGACAGGGGGGCCTACGAGCAGTACTTC.

This clone came up a few times. This sequence joins TRBV5-4 and TRBJ2-3, with TRBD2 as a possible D gene (5 bases). The CDR3 has 15 residues. The germline V gene encodes CDR1 SGHNT and CDR2 YYREEE (reference sequence). Trimming stripped 0 bases from V and 0 bases from J, with 8 bases between. This CDR3 reads CASSLGTPSTDTQYF. The CDR3 coding sequence is TGTGCCAGCAGCTTGGGGACTCCCAGCACAGATACGCAGTATTTT. Based on the CDR3 plus reference TRBV5-4 and TRBJ2-3, the full variable domain is ETGVTQSPTHLIKTRGQQVTLRCSSQSGHNTVSWYQQALGQGPQFIFQYYREEENGRGNFPPRFSGLQFPNYSSELNVNALELDDSALYLCASSLGTPSTDTQYFGPGTRLTVL.

The rearrangement links TRBV7-2 to TRBJ2-1; 8 bases are a match to TRBD2. The CDR3 is 14 amino acids. In germline, CDR1 is SGHTA, CDR2 FQGNSA. Trimming cost V 5 bases and J 2 bases; bases outside gene matches: 2. CDR3 sequence (DNA): TGTGCCAGCAGCATCGGGGGGGCCTACAATGAGCAGTTCTTC. Encoded protein: CASSIGGAYNEQFF.

V usage is TRBV30 and J usage is TRBJ2-7; 10 positions agree with TRBD2. The CDR3 has 17 amino acids. CDR1 and CDR2 from the germline V gene are GTSNPN and SVGIG (reference sequence). Trimming at V came to 1 base and at J to 0 bases, leaving 9 bases not matched to a gene. CDR3: CAWSGGSGGPSSYEQYF. The CDR3, as DNA: TGTGCCTGGAGTGGGGGTAGCGGGGGGCCCAGCTCCTACGAGCAGTACTTC.

The J gene is TRBJ1-6, the V gene TRBV5-1, with TRBD1 as a possible D gene (6 bases). Looked up from germline, CDR1 is SGHRS and CDR2 is YFSETQ. Trimming shortened V by 4 bases and J by 13 bases, and 18 bases separated the two germline ends. The CDR3 runs to 14 residues. CDR3 amino acids: CASSIGQGGIPLHF. The CDR3 nucleotides read TGCGCCAGCAGCATAGGACAAGGGGGGATCCCCCTCCACTTT. The whole variable domain, remainder taken from reference TRBV5-1 and TRBJ1-6, is KAGVTQTPRYLIKTRGQQVTLSCSPISGHRSVSWYQQTPGQGLQFLFEYFSETQRNKGNFPGRFSGRQFSNSRSEMNVSTLELGDSALYLCASSIGQGGIPLHFGNGTRLTVT.

The rearrangement links TRBV4-3 to TRBJ2-1, with 9 bases that match TRBD2. Germline V CDR1 and CDR2: LGHNA, YSLEER. The CDR3 is made up of 16 amino acids. V was pared by 0 bases and J by 4 bases, with 4 bases of the junction left unmatched. CDR3 region: CASSQDRRGGYNEQFF. The DNA of the CDR3 is TGCGCCAGCAGCCAAGATAGGCGGGGGGGTTACAATGAGCAGTTCTTC.

This clone appeared once. The CDR3 reads CASSLIRNTEAFF. For the CDR3, the DNA is TGTGCCAGCAGCTTGATAAGGAACACTGAAGCTTTCTTT. The chain has TRBV11-2 and TRBJ1-1; D gene uncertain. V lost 3 bases to trimming and J lost 1 base, with 6 bases between them. CDR1 and CDR2 from the germline V gene are SGHAT and FQNNGV. CDR3 size: 13 residues. Complete variable domain (other parts from reference TRBV11-2 and TRBJ1-1): EAGVAQSPRYKIIEKRQSVAFWCNPISGHATLYWYQQILGQGPKLLIQFQNNGVVDDSQLPKDRFSAERLKGVDSTLKIQPAKLEDSAVYLCASSLIRNTEAFFGQGTRLTVV.

A word on this clone: Other DNA sequences in this specimen translate into the identical CDR3. The genes are TRBV6-5 and TRBJ2-2; D call uncertain. V gave up 3 bases and J gave up 8 bases, with 4 bases separating them. The CDR3 contains 11 residues. Germline V gene data show CDR1 as MNHEY and CDR2 as SVGAGI. The CDR3 protein is CASSYAGELFF. DNA of the CDR3: TGTGCCAGCAGTTATGCGGGGGAGCTGTTTTTT.

The genes are TRBV6-1 and TRBJ2-1; TRBD2 matches 15 bases. CDR3 length: 15 residues. Germline values: CDR1 MNHNS, CDR2 SASEGT. Trimming took 6 bases from V and 8 from J; bases not matched to a gene: 5. CDR3 bases: TGTGCCAGCAGCGGGACTAGCGGGGGGCCCTATGAGCAGTTCTTC. Its translation is CASSGTSGGPYEQFF.

The V call is TRBV2, the J call TRBJ1-1; tentatively, D is TRBD1 (5 bases). The CDR3 consists of 14 residues. V was pared by 4 bases and J by 1 base, with 10 bases between. The germline CDR1 and CDR2 sequences are SNHLY and FYNNEI. This CDR3 is CASSAGSGNTEAFF. The DNA for the CDR3 is TGTGCCAGCAGTGCAGGGTCCGGGAACACTGAAGCTTTCTTT.

The V gene is TRBV2, the J gene TRBJ2-5; 8 nucleotides align to TRBD2. Germline V lookup: CDR1 SNHLY, CDR2 FYNNEI. V dropped 7 bases and J dropped 7; count of bases not matched to a gene: 5. The CDR3 runs to 12 residues. CDR3 nucleotides: TGTGCCAGCAAGGGCAGCGGGGGGACCCAGTACTTC. This encodes CASKGSGGTQYF.

The chain couples TRBV10-1 to TRBJ2-7; the D gene could be TRBD1 or TRBD2 (6 bases each). The V gene lost 6 bases and the J gene lost 5 bases, with 23 bases spanning the gap. Germline V gene data show CDR1 as WNHNN and CDR2 as SYGVQD (reference sequence). CDR3 size: 16 residues. The CDR3 reads CASSERPGGGSDEQYF. As DNA, the CDR3 is TGCGCCAGCAGCGAGAGACCTGGAGGGGGGTCCGACGAGCAGTACTTC.

The chain joins TRBV5-1 to TRBJ2-2; D unresolved. Trimming stripped 4 bases from V and 3 bases from J, with 10 bases between. The CDR3 has 14 amino acids. Germline V gene lookup returns CDR1 SGHRS and CDR2 YFSETQ. In nucleotides, the CDR3 is TGCGCCAGCAGCGGGCAGCTCGACACCGGGGAGCTGTTTTTT. Protein: CASSGQLDTGELFF.

The table lists this clone with a few counts. The chain links TRBV10-2 to TRBJ1-2, with D possibly matching TRBD1 (6 bases). In germline, CDR1 is WSHSY, CDR2 SAAADI. The CDR3 contains 13 residues. With 6 bases removed from V and 4 bases from J, the gap between germline ends came to 12 bases. The CDR3: CASSAGTSYGYTF. CDR3 bases: TGCGCCAGCAGCGCCGGGACAAGCTATGGCTACACCTTC.

In its sample, this clone was seen once. The gene calls are TRBV4-1 and TRBJ2-5; either TRBD1 or TRBD2 may supply D (5 bases each). In germline, CDR1 is MGHRA, CDR2 YSYEKL. Trimming took off 4 bases at V and 5 bases at J, with 14 bases between the two ends. CDR3 size: 14 residues. The CDR3, as DNA: TGCGCCAGCAGCCCACCGGGGCGCTCGGAGACCCAGTACTTC. As protein: CASSPPGRSETQYF.

The chain joins TRBV15 to TRBJ2-5; TRBD2 might be the D (6 bases). The CDR3 totals 13 residues. The germline V gene encodes CDR1 LNHNV and CDR2 YYDKDF (reference sequence). Trimming removed 0 bases from V and 5 bases from J, with 7 bases in between. The CDR3 coding sequence is TGTGCCACCAGCAGAGAAGCGGGCGAGACCCAGTACTTC. This sequence encodes CATSREAGETQYF.

The CDR3 nucleotides read TGTGCCTGGAGTAGGTTACAGGGGGCCTACAATGAGCAGTTCTTC. Translating gives CAWSRLQGAYNEQFF. The V gene is TRBV30, the J gene TRBJ2-1; 8 positions match TRBD1. The germline CDR1 and CDR2 sequences are GTSNPN and SVGIG (reference sequence). The CDR3 has 15 residues. V was pared by 2 bases and J by 2 bases, with 5 bases of the junction left unmatched. The whole variable domain, filled in from reference TRBV30 and TRBJ2-1, reads SQTIHQWPATLVQPVGSPLSLECTVEGTSNPNLYWYRQAAGRGLQLLFYSVGIGQISSEVPQNLSASRPQDRQFILSSKKLLLSDSGFYLCAWSRLQGAYNEQFFGPGTRLTVL.

This clone was recorded a few times. This chain links TRBV14 with TRBJ1-6; D may be TRBD1 (6 bases). The V end lost 3 bases, the J end lost 5 bases, and 8 bases lay between the germline ends. CDR3 length: 14 residues. CDR1 is SGHDN, CDR2 FVKESK, per germline. For the CDR3, the DNA is TGTGCCAGCAGCCAGGCAGGGGATAATTCACCCCTCCACTTT. It yields the protein CASSQAGDNSPLHF.